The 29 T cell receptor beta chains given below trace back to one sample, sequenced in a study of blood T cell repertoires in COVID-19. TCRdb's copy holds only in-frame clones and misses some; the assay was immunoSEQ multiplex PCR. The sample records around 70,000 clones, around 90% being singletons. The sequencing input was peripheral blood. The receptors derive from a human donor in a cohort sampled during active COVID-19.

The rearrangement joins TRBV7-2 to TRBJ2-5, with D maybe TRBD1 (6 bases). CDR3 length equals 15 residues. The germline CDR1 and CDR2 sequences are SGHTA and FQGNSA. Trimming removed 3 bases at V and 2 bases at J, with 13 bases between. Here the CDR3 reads CASSFSRQEQETQYF. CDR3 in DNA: TGTGCCAGCAGCTTTAGCCGACAGGAGCAAGAGACCCAGTACTTC.

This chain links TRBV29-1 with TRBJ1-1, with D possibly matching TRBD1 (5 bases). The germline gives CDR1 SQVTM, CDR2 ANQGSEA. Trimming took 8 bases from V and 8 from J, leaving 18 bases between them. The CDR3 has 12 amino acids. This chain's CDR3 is CSTYLGHLEAFF. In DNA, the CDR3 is TGCAGCACCTACCTAGGACACCTAGAAGCTTTCTTT.

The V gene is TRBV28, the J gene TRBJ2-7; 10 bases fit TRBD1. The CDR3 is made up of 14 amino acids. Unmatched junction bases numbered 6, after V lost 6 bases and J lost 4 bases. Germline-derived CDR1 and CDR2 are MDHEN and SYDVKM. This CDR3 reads CASRGTGARYEQYF. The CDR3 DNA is TGTGCCAGCAGAGGGACAGGGGCCCGTTACGAGCAGTACTTC.

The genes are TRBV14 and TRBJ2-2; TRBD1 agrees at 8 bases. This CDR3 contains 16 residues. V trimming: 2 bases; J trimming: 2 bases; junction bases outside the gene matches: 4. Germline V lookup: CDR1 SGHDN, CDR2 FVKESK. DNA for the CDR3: TGTGCCAGCAGCCAATGGACAGGGATTAACACCGGGGAGCTGTTTTTT. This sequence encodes CASSQWTGINTGELFF. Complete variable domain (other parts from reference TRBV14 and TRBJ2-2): EAGVTQFPSHSVIEKGQTVTLRCDPISGHDNLYWYRRVMGKEIKFLLHFVKESKQDESGMPNNRFLAERTGGTYSTLKVQPAELEDSGVYFCASSQWTGINTGELFFGEGSRLTVL.

CDR3 loop: CASRTQTGIMTPLHF. The CDR3 DNA sequence: TGTGCCAGTAGGACACAGACAGGGATTATGACACCCCTCCACTTT. The chain carries TRBV19 and TRBJ1-6, with 7 bases aligning to TRBD1. Germline CDR1 and CDR2: LNHDA and SQIVND (reference sequence). The CDR3 length is 15 residues. J lost 11 bases, V lost 6 bases, and 13 bases had no gene match. The full variable domain, completed using reference TRBV19 and TRBJ1-6, is DGGITQSPKYLFRKEGQNVTLSCEQNLNHDAMYWYRQDPGQGLRLIYYSQIVNDFQKGDIAEGYSVSREKKESFPLTVTSAQKNPTAFYLCASRTQTGIMTPLHFGNGTRLTVT.

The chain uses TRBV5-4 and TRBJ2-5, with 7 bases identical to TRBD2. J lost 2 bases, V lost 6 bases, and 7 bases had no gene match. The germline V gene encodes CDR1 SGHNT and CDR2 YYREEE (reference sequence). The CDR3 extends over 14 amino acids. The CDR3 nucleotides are TGTGCCAGCACCCTTGGGAGGGAACAAGAGACCCAGTACTTC. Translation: CASTLGREQETQYF.

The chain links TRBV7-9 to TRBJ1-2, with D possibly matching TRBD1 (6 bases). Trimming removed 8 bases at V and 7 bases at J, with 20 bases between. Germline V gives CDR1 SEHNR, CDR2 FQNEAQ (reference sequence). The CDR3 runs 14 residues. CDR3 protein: CASGGPYGAGGYTF. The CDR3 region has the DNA TGTGCCAGCGGGGGCCCGTATGGGGCGGGTGGCTACACCTTC.

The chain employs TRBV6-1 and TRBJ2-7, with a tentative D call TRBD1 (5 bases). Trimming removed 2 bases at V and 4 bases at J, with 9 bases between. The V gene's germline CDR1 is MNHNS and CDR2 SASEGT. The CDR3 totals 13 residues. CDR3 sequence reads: CASSESRGYEQYF. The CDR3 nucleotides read TGTGCCAGCAGTGAATCAAGGGGTTACGAGCAGTACTTC.

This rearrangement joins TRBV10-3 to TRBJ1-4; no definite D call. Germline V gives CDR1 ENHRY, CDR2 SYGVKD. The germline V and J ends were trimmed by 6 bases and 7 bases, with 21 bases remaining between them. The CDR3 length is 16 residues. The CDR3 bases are TGTGCCATCAGCACCCCGGAGAGAAAGGGAGGTGAAAAACTGTTTTTT. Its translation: CAISTPERKGGEKLFF.

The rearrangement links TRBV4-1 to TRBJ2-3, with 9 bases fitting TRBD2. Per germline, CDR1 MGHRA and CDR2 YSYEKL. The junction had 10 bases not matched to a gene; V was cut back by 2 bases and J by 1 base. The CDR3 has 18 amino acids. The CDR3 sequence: CASSQRFGGGEGTDTQYF. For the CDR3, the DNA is TGCGCCAGCAGCCAACGTTTCGGCGGGGGGGAAGGCACAGATACGCAGTATTTT.

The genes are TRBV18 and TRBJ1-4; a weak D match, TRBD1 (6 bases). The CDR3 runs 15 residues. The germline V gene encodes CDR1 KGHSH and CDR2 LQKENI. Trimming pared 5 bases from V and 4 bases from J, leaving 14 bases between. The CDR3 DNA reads TGTGCCAGCTCAGAAAACAGGGCCGTTAATGAAAAACTGTTTTTT. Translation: CASSENRAVNEKLFF. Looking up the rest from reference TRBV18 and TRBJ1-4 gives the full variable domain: NAGVMQNPRHLVRRRGQEARLRCSPMKGHSHVYWYRQLPEEGLKFMVYLQKENIIDESGMPKERFSAEFPKEGPSILRIQQVVRGDSAAYFCASSENRAVNEKLFFGSGTQLSVL.

The chain's CDR3 is CASSSPGTGRAGELFF. The CDR3 DNA reads as TGTGCCAGCAGTTCCCCCGGGACTGGAAGGGCGGGGGAGCTGTTTTTT. The chain couples TRBV27 to TRBJ2-2; D might be TRBD2 (6 bases). This CDR3 has 16 amino acids. Germline assignment: CDR1 MNHEY and CDR2 SMNVEV (reference sequence). Trimming left V 4 bases short and J 8 bases short, with 20 bases between.

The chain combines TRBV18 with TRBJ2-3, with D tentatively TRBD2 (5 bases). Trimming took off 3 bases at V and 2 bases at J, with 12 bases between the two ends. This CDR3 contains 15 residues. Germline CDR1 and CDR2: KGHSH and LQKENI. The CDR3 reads CASSPGVPATDTQYF. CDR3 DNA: TGTGCCAGCTCACCCGGGGTACCAGCCACAGATACGCAGTATTTT. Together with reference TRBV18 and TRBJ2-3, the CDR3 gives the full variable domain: NAGVMQNPRHLVRRRGQEARLRCSPMKGHSHVYWYRQLPEEGLKFMVYLQKENIIDESGMPKERFSAEFPKEGPSILRIQQVVRGDSAAYFCASSPGVPATDTQYFGPGTRLTVL.

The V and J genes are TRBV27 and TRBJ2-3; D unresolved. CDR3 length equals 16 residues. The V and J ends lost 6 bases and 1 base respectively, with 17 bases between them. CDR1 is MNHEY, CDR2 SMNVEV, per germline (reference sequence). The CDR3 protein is CASSSLSLPGTDTQYF. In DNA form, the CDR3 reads TGTGCCAGCAGCTCGCTGTCGCTACCGGGCACAGATACGCAGTATTTT.

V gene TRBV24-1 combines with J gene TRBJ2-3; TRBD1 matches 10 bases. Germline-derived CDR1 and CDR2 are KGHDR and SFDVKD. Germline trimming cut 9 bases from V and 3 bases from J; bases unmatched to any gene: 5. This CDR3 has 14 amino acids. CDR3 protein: CATSTGGSTDTQYF. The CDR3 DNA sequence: TGTGCCACCTCGACAGGGGGCTCTACAGATACGCAGTATTTT.

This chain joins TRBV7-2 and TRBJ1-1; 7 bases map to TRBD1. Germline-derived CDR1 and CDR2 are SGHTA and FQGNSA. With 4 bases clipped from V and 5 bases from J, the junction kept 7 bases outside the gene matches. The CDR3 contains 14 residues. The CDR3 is CASSSTGKRTEAFF. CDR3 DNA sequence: TGTGCCAGCAGCTCGACAGGGAAGAGAACTGAAGCTTTCTTT.

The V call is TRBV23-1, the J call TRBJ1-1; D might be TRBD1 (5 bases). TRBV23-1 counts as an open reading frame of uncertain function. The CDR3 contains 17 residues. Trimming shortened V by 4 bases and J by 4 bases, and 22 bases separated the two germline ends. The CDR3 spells CASSRRPPAGMSTEAFF. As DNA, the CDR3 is TGCGCCAGCAGTCGTCGGCCGCCGGCAGGGATGAGCACTGAAGCTTTCTTT.

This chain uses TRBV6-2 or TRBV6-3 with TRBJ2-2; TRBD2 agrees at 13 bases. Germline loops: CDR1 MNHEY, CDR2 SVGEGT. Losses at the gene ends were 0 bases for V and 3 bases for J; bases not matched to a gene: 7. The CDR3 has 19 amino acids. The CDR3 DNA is TGTGCCAGCAGTTACTCGTTAGTGGGACTAGCGGGGTACACCGGGGAGCTGTTTTTT. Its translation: CASSYSLVGLAGYTGELFF.

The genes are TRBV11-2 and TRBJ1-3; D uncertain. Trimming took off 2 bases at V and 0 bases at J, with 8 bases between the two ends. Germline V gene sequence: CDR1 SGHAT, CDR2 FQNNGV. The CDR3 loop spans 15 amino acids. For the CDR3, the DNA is TGTGCCAGCAGCTTAACCACTTACTCTGGAAACACCATATATTTT. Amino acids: CASSLTTYSGNTIYF.

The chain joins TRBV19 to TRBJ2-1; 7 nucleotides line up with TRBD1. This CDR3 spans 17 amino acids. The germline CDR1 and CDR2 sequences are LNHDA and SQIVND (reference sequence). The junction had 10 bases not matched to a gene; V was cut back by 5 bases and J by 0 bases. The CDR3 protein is CASSPTGTAVSYNEQFF. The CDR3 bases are TGTGCCAGTAGTCCAACCGGGACAGCCGTCTCCTACAATGAGCAGTTCTTC.

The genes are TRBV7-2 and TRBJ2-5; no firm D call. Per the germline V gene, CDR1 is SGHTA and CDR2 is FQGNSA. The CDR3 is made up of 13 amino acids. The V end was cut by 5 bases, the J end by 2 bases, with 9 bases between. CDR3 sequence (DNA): TGTGCCAGCAGCACCAATCGGCAAGAGACCCAGTACTTC. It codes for CASSTNRQETQYF.

The CDR3 loop reads CASSLAGQGSGNTIYF. DNA of the CDR3: TGTGCCAGCAGCTTGGCGGGACAGGGGAGCGGAAACACCATATATTTT. The rearrangement links TRBV5-5 to TRBJ1-3; 10 positions agree with TRBD1. This CDR3 is 16 amino acids long. CDR1 SGHKS and CDR2 YYEKEE come from the germline V gene (reference sequence). J was trimmed by 4 bases and V by 0 bases; bases with no gene match: 4.

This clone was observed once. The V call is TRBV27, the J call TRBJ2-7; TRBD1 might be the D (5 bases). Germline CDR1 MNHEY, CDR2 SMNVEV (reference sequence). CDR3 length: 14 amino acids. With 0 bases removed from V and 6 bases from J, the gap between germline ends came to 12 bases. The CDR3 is CASSLSAGLLEQYF. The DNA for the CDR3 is TGTGCCAGCAGTTTATCAGCAGGGTTACTCGAGCAGTACTTC.

CDR3 protein: CASTGGGNQPQHF. In DNA, the CDR3 is TGTGCCAGCACGGGGGGAGGCAATCAGCCCCAGCATTTT. The chain links TRBV28 to TRBJ1-5; maybe TRBD1 (5 bases). From germline, CDR1 is MDHEN and CDR2 SYDVKM. Trimming took 7 bases from V and 2 from J, leaving 9 bases between them. There are 13 residues in the CDR3. Drawing the rest from reference TRBV28 and TRBJ1-5, the complete variable domain is DVKVTQSSRYLVKRTGEKVFLECVQDMDHENMFWYRQDPGLGLRLIYFSYDVKMKEKGDIPEGYSVSREKKERFSLILESASTNQTSMYLCASTGGGNQPQHFGDGTRLSIL.

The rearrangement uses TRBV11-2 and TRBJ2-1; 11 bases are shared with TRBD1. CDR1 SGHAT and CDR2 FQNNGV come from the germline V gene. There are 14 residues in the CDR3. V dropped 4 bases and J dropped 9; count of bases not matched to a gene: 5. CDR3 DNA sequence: TGTGCCAGCAGCTCGGACAGGGGGCTGTTTGAGCAGTTCTTC. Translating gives CASSSDRGLFEQFF. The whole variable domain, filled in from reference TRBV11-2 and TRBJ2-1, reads EAGVAQSPRYKIIEKRQSVAFWCNPISGHATLYWYQQILGQGPKLLIQFQNNGVVDDSQLPKDRFSAERLKGVDSTLKIQPAKLEDSAVYLCASSSDRGLFEQFFGPGTRLTVL.

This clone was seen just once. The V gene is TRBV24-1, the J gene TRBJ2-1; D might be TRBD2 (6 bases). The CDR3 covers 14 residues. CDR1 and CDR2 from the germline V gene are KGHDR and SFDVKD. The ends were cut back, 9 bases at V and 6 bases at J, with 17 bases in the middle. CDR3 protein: CATADPKAGNEQFF. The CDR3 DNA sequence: TGTGCCACCGCTGACCCAAAAGCGGGCAATGAGCAGTTCTTC.

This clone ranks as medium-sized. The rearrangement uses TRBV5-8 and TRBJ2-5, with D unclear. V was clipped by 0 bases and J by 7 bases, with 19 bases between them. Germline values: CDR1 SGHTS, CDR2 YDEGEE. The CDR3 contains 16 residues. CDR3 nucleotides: TGTGCCAGCAGCTTGGGCCGGGTGATTAGTAGTGGGACCCAGTACTTC. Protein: CASSLGRVISSGTQYF.

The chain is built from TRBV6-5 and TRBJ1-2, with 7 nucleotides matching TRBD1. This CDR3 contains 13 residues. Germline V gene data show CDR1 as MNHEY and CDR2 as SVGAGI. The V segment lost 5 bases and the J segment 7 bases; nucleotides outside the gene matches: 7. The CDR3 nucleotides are TGTGCCAGCAGTACCACAGGGGTGGGTGGCTACACCTTC. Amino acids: CASSTTGVGGYTF.

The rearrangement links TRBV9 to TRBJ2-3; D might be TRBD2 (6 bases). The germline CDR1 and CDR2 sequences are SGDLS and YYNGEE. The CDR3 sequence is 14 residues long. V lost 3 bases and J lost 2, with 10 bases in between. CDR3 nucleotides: TGTGCCAGCAGCGCGGGACTCCACACAGATACGCAGTATTTT. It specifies CASSAGLHTDTQYF. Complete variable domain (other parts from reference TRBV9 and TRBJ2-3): DSGVTQTPKHLITATGQRVTLRCSPRSGDLSVYWYQQSLDQGLQFLIQYYNGEERAKGNILERFSAQQFPDLHSELNLSSLELGDSALYFCASSAGLHTDTQYFGPGTRLTVL.